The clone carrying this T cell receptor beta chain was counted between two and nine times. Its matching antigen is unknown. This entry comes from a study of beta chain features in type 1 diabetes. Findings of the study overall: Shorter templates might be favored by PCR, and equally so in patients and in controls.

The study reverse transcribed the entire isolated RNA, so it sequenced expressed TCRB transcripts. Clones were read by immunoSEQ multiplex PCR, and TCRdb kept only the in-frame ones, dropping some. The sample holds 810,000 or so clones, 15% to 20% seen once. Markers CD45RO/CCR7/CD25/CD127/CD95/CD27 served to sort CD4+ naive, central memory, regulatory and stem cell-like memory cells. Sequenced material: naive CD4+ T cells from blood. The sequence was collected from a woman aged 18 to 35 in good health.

CDR3 residues: CASSLPGQGMETQYF. For the CDR3, the DNA is TGTGCCAGCAGCCTACCCGGGCAGGGGATGGAGACCCAGTACTTC. This sequence joins TRBV5-4 and TRBJ2-5, with a tentative D call TRBD1 (6 bases). The V gene lost 4 bases and the J gene lost 5 bases, with 18 bases spanning the gap. In germline, CDR1 is SGHNT, CDR2 YYREEE (reference sequence). CDR3 length equals 15 residues.